This T cell receptor (beta chain) originates from a study of technical replicates of blood from a few donors. Only in-frame clones appear in the TCRdb table, and some are missing; sequencing was by immunoSEQ multiplex PCR. The data show fewer than 90,000 clones, with around 97% seen just once and less than 0.25% held by the top ten. Material: T cells isolated from PBMCs. The sequence was collected from a human donor in good health.

DNA of the CDR3: TGTGCCAGCAGTTACCTCTGGACAGAGAATGAAAAACTGTTTTTT. Its translation: CASSYLWTENEKLFF. The chain links TRBV28 to TRBJ1-4, with D possibly matching TRBD1 (6 bases). The CDR3 extends over 15 amino acids. The germline V gene has CDR1 MDHEN and CDR2 SYDVKM. V lost 4 bases and J lost 5, with 14 bases in between.